This TCR beta chain is drawn from a study of shared clonotypes between healthy human individuals (TCRdb year 2020). General notes on the study: The cohort comprised a couple of women and a few men aged 18 to 49 years. Leukapheresis yielded between about 0.9 and 8.9 billion PBMCs per donor. For each donor, CD4 naive and CD4 memory were each run on three plates, CD8 naive on two plates, and CD8 memory on one plate. To estimate repertoire size and how much clonotype sharing occurs between individuals, the study deeply sequenced the blood TCR repertoires of five or six healthy adults. Different laboratories and diverse techniques were used to prepare libraries and sequence TCR repertoires, to increase sequencing depth and limit assay-specific biases.

The donors were healthy, HIV-negative adults with no recently reported acute infections or vaccinations. Every donor was a Caucasian adult living in Nashville, Tennessee, USA. CD4+ T cells were enriched by magnetic negative selection; naive cells were then positively selected on CD45RA, and the negative fraction formed the memory subset. After blood collection by leukapheresis, PBMCs were isolated using Ficoll-Histopaque density gradient centrifugation and then cryopreserved in the vapor phase of liquid nitrogen. Purity and quantity of every magnetically sorted T cell population were checked by analytical flow cytometry. Genomic DNA was isolated from every sorted fraction and measured by UV absorbance on a Nanodrop 2000c. What the study reported, not specific to this receptor: Across a handful of donors, about 4.5% of naive CD4, approximately 3.5% of naive CD8, 2.3% of memory CD4, and approximately 0.4% of memory CD8 clonotypes were shared. Even with the large sequencing depth, rarefaction of the sorted-subset datasets indicated that sequencing was incomplete. Higher generation probabilities were observed for clonotypes shared by all four sorted-subset donors than for non-shared clonotypes. Estimated clonotype richness was generally larger for naive than for memory subsets. The genetic and exposure-history diversity represented was limited by the small number of donors. Pairwise subsampling indicated that sequencing depth was expected to affect the degree of clonotype sharing among donors. Sampling was limited to blood, and TCR repertoires in tissue likely differ from TCR repertoires in blood.

Counted from cysteine to phenylalanine, this CDR3 has 15 amino acids. Here the CDR3 DNA is all that survives: 45 bases in frame from base 1. Relative to germline, V is missing 2 bases and J is missing 10 bases, with 7 bases of the junction outside any gene match. From a lookup of the germline V gene, CDR1 and CDR2 are SGDLS and YYNGEE. TCR CDR3 regions were amplified from genomic DNA by multiplex PCR using the deep immunoSEQ assay. Extracted genomic DNA from each cell subset was spread evenly across all wells of several immunoSEQ 96-well plates, with each plate serving as a replicate. For sorted subsets, each replicate PCR was loaded with 200 ng genomic DNA, equivalent to 30,000 or so T cell genomes. Purified libraries were measured with a Qubit 3.0 fluorometer, size-checked on a Bioanalyzer 2100, and measured again with the KAPA Library Quantification kit. Each immunoSEQ 96-well plate was sequenced on its own single-read 150-cycle Illumina NextSeq 550 flow cell. On the study's bioinformatics: Because the immunoSEQ output held only junctional sequences and lacked quality scores, the filtering could not match the filtering applied to full-length reads. Sequences were annotated with PyIR, a Python wrapper for IgBLAST v1.9, and V/J genes and CDR3 were assigned using IMGT germline references. Reads with weak V/J assignments (E-value above 1e-6), missing CDR3, stop codons, out-of-frame junctions, or ambiguous translated residues were removed. V3J clonotypes were defined as sequences sharing an identical inferred V gene, J gene, and CDR3 amino acid sequence. The percentage overlap between two repertoires was calculated by dividing the number of shared unique clonotypes by the size of the smaller repertoire. RTK rarefaction, the Chao1 estimator, and Recon v2.1 estimates of unobserved clonotypes were used to assess repertoire richness. OLGA was used to compute generation probabilities for all TCRbeta clonotypes that the gDNA method yielded from a handful of donors. TCRdb retrieved this table from immuneACCESS and kept in-frame rearrangements only. Not all clones are present; in checked studies, unresolved V genes account for under half, and no reason is known for the remainder. Clone size and the V and J calls come from that table; the DNA yielded D and trimming. Within this sample are about 600,000 clones, with roughly 97% of them counted one time only. Jointly, the top ten make up roughly 0.055% of the sample.

To note about this clone: The antigen it recognizes is unknown. No base quality values were provided; no much bigger clone lies one nucleotide off.

The sequencing input was naive CD4+ T cells sorted from blood. What the cell subset or site label conveys for this sample: CD45RA+ positively selected. This receptor was identified in a woman aged 25 to 39 in good health. The chain employs TRBV9 and TRBJ2-1, with 12 bases matching TRBD2. The base sequence is TGTGCCAGCAGCGTGAGGACTAGCGGGACACTCGAGCAGTTCTTC. This sequence encodes CASSVRTSGTLEQFF.